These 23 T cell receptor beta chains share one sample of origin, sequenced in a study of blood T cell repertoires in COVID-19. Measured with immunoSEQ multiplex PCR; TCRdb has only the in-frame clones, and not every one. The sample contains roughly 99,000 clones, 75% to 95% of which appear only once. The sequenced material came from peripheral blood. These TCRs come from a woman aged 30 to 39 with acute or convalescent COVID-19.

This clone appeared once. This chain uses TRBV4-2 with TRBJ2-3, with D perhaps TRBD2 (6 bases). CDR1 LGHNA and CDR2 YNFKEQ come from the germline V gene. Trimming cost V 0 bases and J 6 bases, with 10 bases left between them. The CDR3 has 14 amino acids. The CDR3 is CASSQEVRGDTQYF. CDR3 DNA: TGTGCCAGCAGCCAAGAGGTCCGGGGGGATACGCAGTATTTT.

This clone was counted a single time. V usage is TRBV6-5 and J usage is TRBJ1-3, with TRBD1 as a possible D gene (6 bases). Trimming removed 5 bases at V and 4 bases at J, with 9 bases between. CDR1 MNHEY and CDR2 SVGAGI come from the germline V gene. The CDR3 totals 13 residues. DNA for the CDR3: TGTGCCAGCAGTCAGGGGTTCGGAAACACCATATATTTT. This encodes CASSQGFGNTIYF.

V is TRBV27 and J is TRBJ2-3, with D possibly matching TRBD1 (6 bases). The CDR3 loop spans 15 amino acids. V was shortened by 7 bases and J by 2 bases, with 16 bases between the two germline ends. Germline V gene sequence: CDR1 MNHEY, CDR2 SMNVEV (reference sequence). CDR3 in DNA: TGTGCCAGCATTCTATCGTGGGGGCTCACAGATACGCAGTATTTT. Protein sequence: CASILSWGLTDTQYF.

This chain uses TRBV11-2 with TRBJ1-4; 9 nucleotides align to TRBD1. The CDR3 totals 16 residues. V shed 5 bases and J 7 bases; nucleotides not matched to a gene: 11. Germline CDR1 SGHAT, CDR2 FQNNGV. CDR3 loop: CASSPLTGGLGEKLFF. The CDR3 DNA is TGTGCCAGCAGCCCTCTGACAGGGGGACTGGGTGAAAAACTGTTTTTT.

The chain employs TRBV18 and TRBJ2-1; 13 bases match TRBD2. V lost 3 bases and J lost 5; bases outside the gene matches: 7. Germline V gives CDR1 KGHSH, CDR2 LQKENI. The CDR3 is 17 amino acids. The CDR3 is CASSPQQGLAGNNEQFF. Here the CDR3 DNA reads TGTGCCAGCTCACCTCAACAGGGACTAGCGGGAAACAATGAGCAGTTCTTC.

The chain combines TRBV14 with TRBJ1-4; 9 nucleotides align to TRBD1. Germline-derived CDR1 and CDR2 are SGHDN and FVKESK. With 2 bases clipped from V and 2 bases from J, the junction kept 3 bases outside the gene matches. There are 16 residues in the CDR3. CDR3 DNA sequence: TGTGCCAGCAGCCAATACGGGACAGGGACTAATGAAAAACTGTTTTTT. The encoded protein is CASSQYGTGTNEKLFF.

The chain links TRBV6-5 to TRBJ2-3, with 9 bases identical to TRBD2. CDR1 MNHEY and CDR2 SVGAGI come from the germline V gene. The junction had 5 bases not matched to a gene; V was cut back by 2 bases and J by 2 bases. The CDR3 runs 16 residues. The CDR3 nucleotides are TGTGCCAGCAGTTACGCTAGCGGGGTCCCCACAGATACGCAGTATTTT. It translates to CASSYASGVPTDTQYF.

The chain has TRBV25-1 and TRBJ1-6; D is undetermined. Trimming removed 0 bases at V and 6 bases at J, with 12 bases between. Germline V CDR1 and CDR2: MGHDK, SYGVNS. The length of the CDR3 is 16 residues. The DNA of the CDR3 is TGTGCCAGCAGTGAATATTTCCAAACCAGTAATTCACCCCTCCACTTT. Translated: CASSEYFQTSNSPLHF. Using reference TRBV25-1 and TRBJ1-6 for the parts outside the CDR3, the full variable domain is EADIYQTPRYLVIGTGKKITLECSQTMGHDKMYWYQQDPGMELHLIHYSYGVNSTEKGDLSSESTVSRIRTEHFPLTLESARPSHTSQYLCASSEYFQTSNSPLHFGNGTRLTVT.

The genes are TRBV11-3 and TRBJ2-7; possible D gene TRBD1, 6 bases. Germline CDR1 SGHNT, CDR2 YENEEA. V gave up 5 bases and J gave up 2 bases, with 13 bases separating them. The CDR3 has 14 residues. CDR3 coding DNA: TGTGCCAGCAGCCCCCGGGACAAACCCTACGAGCAGTACTTC. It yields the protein CASSPRDKPYEQYF.

The CDR3 spells CASSQDTGAGNTIYF. CDR3 nucleotide sequence: TGTGCCAGCAGCCAAGATACAGGGGCAGGAAACACCATATATTTT. The genes are TRBV3-1 (or the pseudogene TRBV3-2) and TRBJ1-3, with 7 bases aligning to TRBD1. This CDR3 spans 15 amino acids. V was clipped by 0 bases and J by 4 bases; unmatched bases: 3. Per the germline V gene, CDR1 is LGHDT and CDR2 is YNNKEL (reference sequence).

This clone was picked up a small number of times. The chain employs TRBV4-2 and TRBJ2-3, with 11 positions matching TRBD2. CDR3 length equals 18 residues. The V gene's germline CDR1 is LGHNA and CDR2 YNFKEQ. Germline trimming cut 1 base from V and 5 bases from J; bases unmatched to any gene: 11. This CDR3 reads CASSQGLAGGRSVDTQYF. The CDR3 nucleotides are TGTGCCAGCAGCCAAGGCCTAGCGGGGGGCCGGTCCGTAGATACGCAGTATTTT.

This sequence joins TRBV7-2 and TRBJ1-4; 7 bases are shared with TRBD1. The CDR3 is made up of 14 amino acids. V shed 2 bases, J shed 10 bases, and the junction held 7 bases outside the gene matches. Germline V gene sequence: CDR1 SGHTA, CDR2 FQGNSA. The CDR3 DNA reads TGTGCCAGCAGCTTAACCGGACAGGTCGTAAAACTGTTTTTT. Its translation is CASSLTGQVVKLFF.

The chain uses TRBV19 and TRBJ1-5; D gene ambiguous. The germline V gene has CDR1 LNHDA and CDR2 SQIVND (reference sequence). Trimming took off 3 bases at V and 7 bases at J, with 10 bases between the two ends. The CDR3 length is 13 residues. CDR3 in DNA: TGTGCCAGTAGTATGGCGGGATACCAGCCCCAGCATTTT. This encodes CASSMAGYQPQHF.

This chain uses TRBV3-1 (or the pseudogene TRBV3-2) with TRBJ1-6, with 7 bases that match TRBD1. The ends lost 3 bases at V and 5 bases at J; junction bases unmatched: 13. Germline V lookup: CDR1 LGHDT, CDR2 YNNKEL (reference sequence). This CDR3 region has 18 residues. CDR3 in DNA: TGTGCCAGCAGCCACGGATATTCGGGACAGATTGATAATTCACCCCTCCACTTT. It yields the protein CASSHGYSGQIDNSPLHF.

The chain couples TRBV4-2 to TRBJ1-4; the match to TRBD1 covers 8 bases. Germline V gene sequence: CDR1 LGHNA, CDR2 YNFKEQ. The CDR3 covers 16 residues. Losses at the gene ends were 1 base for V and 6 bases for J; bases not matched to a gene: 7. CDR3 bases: TGTGCCAGCAGCCAAGTCGGGGCAGGGGGCGATGAAAAACTGTTTTTT. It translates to CASSQVGAGGDEKLFF.

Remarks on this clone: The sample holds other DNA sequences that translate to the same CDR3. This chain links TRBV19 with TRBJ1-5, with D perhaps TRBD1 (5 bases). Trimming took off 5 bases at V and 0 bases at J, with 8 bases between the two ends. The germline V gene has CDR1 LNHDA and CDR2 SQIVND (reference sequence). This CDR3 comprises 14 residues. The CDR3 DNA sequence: TGTGCCAGTAGTGCAGGGTATAGCAATCAGCCCCAGCATTTT. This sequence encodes CASSAGYSNQPQHF.

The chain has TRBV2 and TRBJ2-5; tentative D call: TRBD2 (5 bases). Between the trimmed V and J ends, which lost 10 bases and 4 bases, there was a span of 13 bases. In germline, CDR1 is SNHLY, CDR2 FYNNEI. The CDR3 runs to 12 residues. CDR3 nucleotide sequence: TGTGCCACGAGGGTCTCGTCAGAGACCCAGTACTTC. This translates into CATRVSSETQYF.

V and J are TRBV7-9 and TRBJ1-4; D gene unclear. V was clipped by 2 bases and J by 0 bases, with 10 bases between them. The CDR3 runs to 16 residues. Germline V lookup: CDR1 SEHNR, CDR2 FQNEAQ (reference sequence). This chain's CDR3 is CASSLLGAATNEKLFF. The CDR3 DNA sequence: TGTGCCAGCAGCTTATTGGGAGCCGCAACTAATGAAAAACTGTTTTTT.

DNA for the CDR3: TGCGCCAGCAGCTTGGAGGCTAGCGGACCAGATACGCAGTATTTT. It encodes CASSLEASGPDTQYF. The chain combines TRBV5-1 with TRBJ2-3; 7 bases are a match to TRBD2. With V trimmed by 0 bases and J by 4 bases, 5 bases remained unmatched. CDR3 length: 15 residues. The germline V gene has CDR1 SGHRS and CDR2 YFSETQ.

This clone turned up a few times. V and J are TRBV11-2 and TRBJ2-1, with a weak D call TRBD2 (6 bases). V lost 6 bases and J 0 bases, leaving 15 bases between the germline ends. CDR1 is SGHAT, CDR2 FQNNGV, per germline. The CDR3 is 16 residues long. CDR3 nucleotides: TGTGCCAGCAGACCATTGGGAGGCCCCTCCTACAATGAGCAGTTCTTC. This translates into CASRPLGGPSYNEQFF.

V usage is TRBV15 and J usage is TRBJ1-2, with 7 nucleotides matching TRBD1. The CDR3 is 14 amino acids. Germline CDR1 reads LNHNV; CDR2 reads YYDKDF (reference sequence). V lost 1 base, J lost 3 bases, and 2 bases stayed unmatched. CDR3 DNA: TGTGCCACCAGCAGAGGGGACAGCTACTATGGCTACACCTTC. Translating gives CATSRGDSYYGYTF.

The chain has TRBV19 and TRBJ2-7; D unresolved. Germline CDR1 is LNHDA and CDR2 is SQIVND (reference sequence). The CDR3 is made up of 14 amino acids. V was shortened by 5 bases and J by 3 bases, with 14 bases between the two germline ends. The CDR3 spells CASSLREKNYEQYF. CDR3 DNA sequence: TGTGCCAGTAGTCTCCGCGAAAAAAACTACGAGCAGTACTTC. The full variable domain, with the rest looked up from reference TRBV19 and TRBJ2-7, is DGGITQSPKYLFRKEGQNVTLSCEQNLNHDAMYWYRQDPGQGLRLIYYSQIVNDFQKGDIAEGYSVSREKKESFPLTVTSAQKNPTAFYLCASSLREKNYEQYFGPGTRLTVT.

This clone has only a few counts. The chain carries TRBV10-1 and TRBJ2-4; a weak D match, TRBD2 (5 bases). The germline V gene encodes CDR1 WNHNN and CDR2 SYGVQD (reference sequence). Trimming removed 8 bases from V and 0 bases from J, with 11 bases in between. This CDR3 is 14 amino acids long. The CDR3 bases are TGCGCCAGCGTCGGCGGGCTAGCCAAAAACATTCAGTACTTC. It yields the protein CASVGGLAKNIQYF.